This T cell receptor beta chain was obtained from a study of cytomegalovirus exposure and HLA in healthy donors. Across the study: An earlier analysis found some 120 million unique TCR beta sequences from approximately 170 million T cells.

The CDR3 is 16 residues long. Deletions cut 2 bases from V and 0 bases from J, with 10 bases between. Germline CDR1 reads LNHNV; CDR2 reads YYDKDF (reference sequence). The PCR used 60 Vbeta and 13 Jbeta primers. Here immunoSEQ multiplex PCR was the method, and the copy in TCRdb shows in-frame clones only, minus some. The sample totals about 210,000 clones. The V and J genes are TRBV15 and TRBJ1-4; no clear D gene. Sequencing was carried out using PBMCs. This receptor was taken from a woman in her 30s in good health and CMV-seropositive. CDR3 residues: CATSRLAAATNEKLFF. The CDR3 DNA sequence: TGTGCCACCAGCAGACTGGCCGCCGCAACTAATGAAAAACTGTTTTTT.